The clone carrying this T cell receptor beta chain was observed a few times. The sample comes from a study of tumor-infiltrating lymphocytes in localized non-small cell lung cancer. CDR3 length equals 11 residues. Germline CDR1 MNHNY, CDR2 SVGAGI (reference sequence). V was pared by 4 bases and J by 10 bases, with 8 bases between. The data were produced by immunoSEQ multiplex PCR, yet TCRdb's version contains in-frame clones alone and is incomplete. The table records about 5,100 clones, less than 75% of them present only once. The chain employs TRBV6-6 and TRBJ2-1; D perhaps matches TRBD2 (5 bases). This TCR came from a human donor with non-small cell lung cancer. Sequencing was performed on lung tumor tissue. For the CDR3, the DNA is TGTGCCAGCAGTTCGACTACGGAGCAGTTCTTC. This codes for CASSSTTEQFF.